A selection of T cell receptor beta chains follows, all from one sample in a study of blood T cell repertoires in COVID-19. The assay was immunoSEQ multiplex PCR, and TCRdb's table has in-frame clones only and misses some. Of about 250,000 clones listed, 70% to 90% are singletons. Input material: peripheral blood. Receptor source: a man aged 18 to 29 with active or convalescent COVID-19. The CDR3 runs from the conserved cysteine through the conserved F or W. The order of the fields is V gene, CDR3 protein.

>TRBV1
CTSSQDSGAGVLPYNEQFF
>TRBV5-8
CASSGGTSGSSYEQYF
>TRBV27
CASRRQGARDEQYF
>TRBV6-1
CASSELTSNIGELFF
>TRBV28
CASSPDRTLSRNEQFF
>TRBV7-2
CASSLAGLGPDEQYF
>TRBV7-9
CASSLLSPGLPKNEQFF
>TRBV13
CASSLKQGGETQYF
>TRBV28
CASSAYGTAALEQYF
>TRBV7-2
CASSLRADTEAFF
>TRBV6-5
CASNPRQSRNTEAFF
>TRBV7-2
CASSPSTSNTEAFF
>TRBV14
CASRNGLAGGNGTGELFF
>TRBV27
CASSLRETSGREGKNEQFF
>TRBV3-1/TRBV3-2
CASSQEGGFLKLFF
>TRBV6-2/TRBV6-3
CASSYSTNNYGYTF
>TRBV7-3
CASSAYKSAEAFF
>TRBV5-6
CASSPGGLAGLVDEQFF
>TRBV11-2
CASSLNEKLFF
>TRBV10-3
CAISPGVSATNEKLFF
>TRBV7-3
CASSSEVTGYNEQFF
>TRBV7-9
CASSLGQGAYEQYF
>TRBV9
CASSVVASGAPREQYF
>TRBV5-1
CASSLGTSISEAFF
>TRBV19
CASSPRDRGLSSYEQYF
>TRBV7-2
CASSPTGANYGYTF
>TRBV6-5
CASSYQTEETQYF
>TRBV27
CASSPSTGSYAPLHF
>TRBV6-6
CASSRPGTGFNSPLHF
>TRBV3-1/TRBV3-2
CASSQPQGCTEAFF
>TRBV18
CASSPPSRGANTEAFF
>TRBV18
CASSPPSSYEQYF
>TRBV19
CASSISQATAGTEAFF
>TRBV7-8
CASSPSGDRKMTFF
>TRBV28
CASSLRGQGLYGYTF
>TRBV7-3
CASSLQGLANFNEQFF
>TRBV5-4
CASRNSNPSTDTQYF
>TRBV25-1
CASSIRRPGQSMYEQYF
>TRBV11-2
CASSFEREDTDTQYF
>TRBV7-6
CASTAGTGYYNEQFF
>TRBV4-3
CASSQDFRNYGYTF